Shown below are 21 T cell receptor beta chains from a single sample sequenced in a study of T cell repertoires in ileal Crohn's disease. Measured with immunoSEQ multiplex PCR; TCRdb has only the in-frame clones, and not every one. The sample yields more than 10,000 clones, roughly 71% seen once. The time point here: neoterminal ileum biopsy at postoperative endoscopy, about 6 months after surgery. Sequenced sample: ileal tissue. The receptor set was obtained from an adult with Crohn's disease.

This clone was seen a handful of times. The chain has TRBV29-1 and TRBJ2-5; 9 nucleotides align to TRBD1. The V gene end was trimmed by 6 bases and the J gene end by 1 base; junction bases not matched to a gene: 6. The CDR3 has 14 amino acids. Germline CDR1 is SQVTM and CDR2 is ANQGSEA. The CDR3 loop reads CSVGQGVGQETQYF. As DNA, the CDR3 is TGCAGCGTGGGACAGGGAGTAGGCCAAGAGACCCAGTACTTC. The variable domain in full, completed from reference TRBV29-1 and TRBJ2-5, reads SAVISQKPSRDICQRGTSLTIQCQVDSQVTMMFWYRQQPGQSLTLIATANQGSEATYESGFVIDKFPISRPNLTFSTLTVSNMSPEDSSIYLCSVGQGVGQETQYFGPGTRLLVL.

This clone has a handful of counts. V is TRBV10-3 and J is TRBJ1-1; no clear D gene. CDR1 is ENHRY, CDR2 SYGVKD, per germline. There are 14 residues in the CDR3. V lost 2 bases, J lost 3 bases, and 10 bases lay in between. The chain's CDR3 is CAISERRADTEAFF. CDR3 DNA sequence: TGTGCCATCAGTGAGAGGCGCGCCGACACTGAAGCTTTCTTT.

The chain recombines TRBV4-2 with TRBJ2-3; 12 nucleotides agree with TRBD2. Germline V gene data show CDR1 as LGHNA and CDR2 as YNFKEQ. This CDR3 is 16 amino acids long. Trimming at V came to 0 bases and at J to 4 bases, leaving 2 bases not matched to a gene. The CDR3 nucleotides read TGTGCCAGCAGCCAAGATAGGACTAGCGGGGCAGATACGCAGTATTTT. Amino acids: CASSQDRTSGADTQYF.

This sequence joins TRBV19 and TRBJ1-1; D is uncertain. CDR1 and CDR2 from the germline V gene are LNHDA and SQIVND (reference sequence). This CDR3 is 13 amino acids long. Deletions cut 4 bases from V and 5 bases from J, with 11 bases between. In DNA, the CDR3 is TGTGCCAGTAGTAGCGATTGGCGAACTGAAGCTTTCTTT. It is translated as CASSSDWRTEAFF.

This clone was recorded a few times. The rearrangement uses TRBV19 and TRBJ2-4; TRBD1 agrees at 7 bases. Per germline, CDR1 LNHDA and CDR2 SQIVND (reference sequence). CDR3 length equals 21 residues. V trimming: 0 bases; J trimming: 0 bases; junction bases outside the gene matches: 17. The CDR3 is CASSIEGVTRTGHIAKNIQYF. CDR3 nucleotide sequence: TGTGCCAGTAGTATAGAAGGGGTTACAAGGACAGGACACATAGCCAAAAACATTCAGTACTTC. The whole variable domain, filled in from reference TRBV19 and TRBJ2-4, reads DGGITQSPKYLFRKEGQNVTLSCEQNLNHDAMYWYRQDPGQGLRLIYYSQIVNDFQKGDIAEGYSVSREKKESFPLTVTSAQKNPTAFYLCASSIEGVTRTGHIAKNIQYFGAGTRLSVL.

The V call is TRBV5-4, the J call TRBJ2-7; D not resolved. Per germline, CDR1 SGHNT and CDR2 YYREEE (reference sequence). The CDR3 totals 13 residues. V was trimmed by 0 bases and J by 4 bases, leaving 8 bases between them. CDR3 loop: CASSLDQAYEQYF. CDR3 coding DNA: TGTGCCAGCAGCTTGGACCAGGCTTACGAGCAGTACTTC. The variable domain in full, completed from reference TRBV5-4 and TRBJ2-7, reads ETGVTQSPTHLIKTRGQQVTLRCSSQSGHNTVSWYQQALGQGPQFIFQYYREEENGRGNFPPRFSGLQFPNYSSELNVNALELDDSALYLCASSLDQAYEQYFGPGTRLTVT.

V gene TRBV28 combines with J gene TRBJ2-7; TRBD1 matches 7 bases. J was trimmed by 3 bases and V by 7 bases; bases with no gene match: 6. CDR3 length equals 13 residues. The germline V gene encodes CDR1 MDHEN and CDR2 SYDVKM. The CDR3 coding sequence is TGTGCCAGCACGACAGGGACAATCTACGAGCAGTACTTC. This gives the protein CASTTGTIYEQYF. Full variable domain (outside the CDR3, taken from reference TRBV28 and TRBJ2-7): DVKVTQSSRYLVKRTGEKVFLECVQDMDHENMFWYRQDPGLGLRLIYFSYDVKMKEKGDIPEGYSVSREKKERFSLILESASTNQTSMYLCASTTGTIYEQYFGPGTRLTVT.

The V call is TRBV28, the J call TRBJ1-2, with a weak D call TRBD1 (6 bases). Trimming left V 5 bases short and J 8 bases short, with 18 bases between. There are 14 residues in the CDR3. Per the germline V gene, CDR1 is MDHEN and CDR2 is SYDVKM. CDR3 DNA: TGTGCCAGCAGTCTCATTACAGGGTCGAGGGGCTACACCTTC. It specifies CASSLITGSRGYTF.

The chain uses TRBV6-5 and TRBJ1-1, with 7 nucleotides matching TRBD1. CDR3 size: 15 residues. Losses at the gene ends were 4 bases for V and 5 bases for J; bases not matched to a gene: 10. Germline-derived CDR1 and CDR2 are MNHEY and SVGAGI. The DNA of the CDR3 is TGTGCCAGCAGTTCTGGGACAGTGAGGGGGACTGAAGCTTTCTTT. Translation: CASSSGTVRGTEAFF.

The chain couples TRBV18 to TRBJ1-2, with TRBD1 matching over 7 bases. Germline V lookup: CDR1 KGHSH, CDR2 LQKENI. The CDR3 length is 16 residues. V trimming: 2 bases; J trimming: 4 bases; junction bases outside the gene matches: 10. Written as DNA, the CDR3 is TGTGCCAGCTCACCAGTTGAGGGGGCGCCGGGCTATGGCTACACCTTC. Its protein product is CASSPVEGAPGYGYTF.

The rearrangement uses TRBV6-5 and TRBJ1-1; perhaps TRBD1 as D (6 bases). CDR3 length: 13 amino acids. V was pared by 6 bases and J by 7 bases, with 15 bases between. Germline V gene lookup returns CDR1 MNHEY and CDR2 SVGAGI. The CDR3 DNA follows: TGTGCCAGCAGCCCTAGGACAGCGCTTGAAGCTTTCTTT. Its translation is CASSPRTALEAFF.

The gene calls are TRBV6-4 and TRBJ2-2, with D maybe TRBD1 (5 bases). There are 14 residues in the CDR3. Germline lookup yields CDR1 MRHNA and CDR2 SNTAGT. The ends were cut back, 3 bases at V and 6 bases at J, with 11 bases in the middle. This chain's CDR3 is CASSERTKAGELFF. CDR3 sequence (DNA): TGTGCCAGCAGTGAAAGGACAAAAGCCGGGGAGCTGTTTTTT.

This rearrangement joins TRBV7-9 to TRBJ2-5; 12 bases line up with TRBD2. J lost 4 bases, V lost 7 bases, and 10 bases had no gene match. Germline V gene lookup returns CDR1 SEHNR and CDR2 FQNEAQ (reference sequence). This CDR3 region has 16 residues. The CDR3 sequence is CASNLLAGGPGETQYF. The DNA of the CDR3 is TGTGCCAGCAACCTCCTAGCGGGGGGGCCTGGAGAGACCCAGTACTTC.

The chain combines TRBV11-3 with TRBJ2-3, with TRBD2 matching 11 bases. There are 19 residues in the CDR3. With 7 bases clipped from V and 9 bases from J, the junction kept 24 bases outside the gene matches. Germline V gene lookup returns CDR1 SGHNT and CDR2 YENEEA. DNA for the CDR3: TGTGCCAGCAACATCCGGGACAGGGCTTTAGCGGGGGGGCATGTGACGCAGTATTTT. Its translation: CASNIRDRALAGGHVTQYF.

The CDR3 DNA follows: TGTGCTAGTGGTGCCCCGGGAACAGAGACCCAGTACTTC. It yields the protein CASGAPGTETQYF. The chain is built from TRBV12-5 and TRBJ2-5; D possibly corresponds to TRBD2 (5 bases). This CDR3 is 13 amino acids long. Trimming took off 5 bases at V and 4 bases at J, with 11 bases between the two ends. Germline V gene data show CDR1 as LGHNT and CDR2 as FRNRAP.

The chain has TRBV14 and TRBJ2-1; D is perhaps TRBD1 or TRBD2 (6 bases each). Between the trimmed V and J ends, which lost 3 bases and 6 bases, there was a span of 18 bases. Germline CDR1 SGHDN, CDR2 FVKESK. This CDR3 is built from 16 residues. The CDR3 bases are TGTGCCAGCAGCCAGGCGGGACAAATCTCCCTCAATGAGCAGTTCTTC. Protein: CASSQAGQISLNEQFF.

This chain connects TRBV5-4 to TRBJ2-3, with 8 bases fitting TRBD2. Germline CDR1 and CDR2: SGHNT and YYREEE (reference sequence). V trimming: 2 bases; J trimming: 4 bases; junction bases outside the gene matches: 3. The CDR3 loop spans 14 amino acids. CDR3 sequence: CASSFRGGPDTQYF. In DNA, the CDR3 is TGTGCCAGCAGCTTCCGGGGGGGCCCAGATACGCAGTATTTT. Full variable domain (missing parts from reference TRBV5-4 and TRBJ2-3): ETGVTQSPTHLIKTRGQQVTLRCSSQSGHNTVSWYQQALGQGPQFIFQYYREEENGRGNFPPRFSGLQFPNYSSELNVNALELDDSALYLCASSFRGGPDTQYFGPGTRLTVL.

The chain has TRBV9 and TRBJ1-3, with TRBD1 as a possible D gene (5 bases). V lost 3 bases and J lost 7, with 11 bases in between. Germline assignment: CDR1 SGDLS and CDR2 YYNGEE. The CDR3 consists of 13 residues. CDR3 DNA sequence: TGTGCCAGCAGCGGAGACAGTGGGAACACCATATATTTT. It encodes CASSGDSGNTIYF. The variable domain in full, with the rest retrieved from reference TRBV9 and TRBJ1-3, is DSGVTQTPKHLITATGQRVTLRCSPRSGDLSVYWYQQSLDQGLQFLIQYYNGEERAKGNILERFSAQQFPDLHSELNLSSLELGDSALYFCASSGDSGNTIYFGEGSWLTVV.

The chain has TRBV5-1 and TRBJ1-1, with no clear D. Germline V gives CDR1 SGHRS, CDR2 YFSETQ. This CDR3 is built from 16 residues. With 0 bases removed from V and 4 bases from J, the gap between germline ends came to 16 bases. CDR3 protein: CASSLGLDSSGTEAFF. The CDR3 DNA sequence: TGCGCCAGCAGCTTGGGGTTGGACTCTTCAGGCACTGAAGCTTTCTTT. Complete variable domain (other parts from reference TRBV5-1 and TRBJ1-1): KAGVTQTPRYLIKTRGQQVTLSCSPISGHRSVSWYQQTPGQGLQFLFEYFSETQRNKGNFPGRFSGRQFSNSRSEMNVSTLELGDSALYLCASSLGLDSSGTEAFFGQGTRLTVV.

The chain is built from TRBV7-2 and TRBJ1-6; TRBD1 matches at 7 bases. V lost 5 bases and J lost 7; bases outside the gene matches: 5. This CDR3 has 14 amino acids. Germline CDR1 and CDR2: SGHTA and FQGNSA. The CDR3 here is CASSRRGQNSPLHF. The DNA for the CDR3 is TGTGCCAGCAGCCGACGGGGACAGAATTCACCCCTCCACTTT.

The genes are TRBV12-5 and TRBJ2-1; tentative D call: TRBD2 (5 bases). This CDR3 region has 15 residues. Germline lookup yields CDR1 LGHNT and CDR2 FRNRAP. V lost 0 bases, J lost 2 bases, and 8 bases lay in between. The CDR3 loop is CASGLVPGTYNEQFF. In DNA form, the CDR3 reads TGTGCTAGTGGTTTGGTGCCGGGGACCTACAATGAGCAGTTCTTC.